The subject of this entry is one T cell receptor (beta chain). Germline values: CDR1 MNHNY, CDR2 SVGAGI (reference sequence). The CDR3 has 13 residues. The V and J ends lost 5 bases and 6 bases respectively, with 11 bases between them. These data originate in a study of technical replicates of blood from a few donors. This table comes from immunoSEQ multiplex PCR, and its TCRdb copy is limited to in-frame clones, with some not included. The sample gives tens of thousands of clones, roughly 96% of which show up once; roughly 0.33% is in the top ten. Input material: T cells isolated from PBMCs. The chain uses TRBV6-6 and TRBJ1-5, with D possibly being TRBD1 (5 bases). This receptor was obtained from a human donor in good health. The CDR3 region has the DNA TGTGCCAGCAGTGAGGACAAGCCTCAGCCCCAGCATTTT. Protein: CASSEDKPQPQHF.